This record covers a single TCR beta chain. The target antigen is unknown. CDR1 and CDR2 (germline): MDHEN, SYDVKM. The CDR3 runs 13 residues. V lost 6 bases and J 4 bases, leaving 7 bases between the germline ends. It was with a sample-barcoded 5' primer and a J-beta primer mix that a second PCR of about 6 to 12 cycles was run. One entry per CDR3 protein, called by TCRdb with MiXCR from the 5' RACE reads. Counted here are 1.5 million to 2 million distinct CDR3 sequences, less than 50% occurring once; the ten biggest clones make up approximately 2.1%. This specimen comes from a study of blood T cells in healthy people across ages. Study results and limitations: In the absence of known donor CMV status, changes in expanded clonotypes were possibly confounded.

This TCR derives from a middle-aged woman in good health. The V and J genes are TRBV28 and TRBJ1-6; D not certain. The sample consisted of blood. The CDR3 DNA reads as TGTGCCAGCAGGGCGGCGTATAATTCACCCCTCCACTTT. Residues: CASRAAYNSPLHF.